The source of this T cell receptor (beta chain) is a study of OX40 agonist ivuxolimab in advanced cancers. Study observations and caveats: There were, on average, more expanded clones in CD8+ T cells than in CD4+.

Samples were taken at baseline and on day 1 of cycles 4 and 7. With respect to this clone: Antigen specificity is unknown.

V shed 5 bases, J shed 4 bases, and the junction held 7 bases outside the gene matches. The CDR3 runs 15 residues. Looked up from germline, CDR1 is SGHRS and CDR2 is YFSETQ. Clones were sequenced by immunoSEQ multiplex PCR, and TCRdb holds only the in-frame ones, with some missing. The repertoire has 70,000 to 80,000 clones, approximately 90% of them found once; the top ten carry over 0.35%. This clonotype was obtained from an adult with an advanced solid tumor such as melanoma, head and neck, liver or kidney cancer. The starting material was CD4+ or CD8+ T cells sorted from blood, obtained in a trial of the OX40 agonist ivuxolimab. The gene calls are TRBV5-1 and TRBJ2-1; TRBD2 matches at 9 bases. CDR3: CASSQTSGAYNEQFF. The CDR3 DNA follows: TGCGCCAGCAGTCAGACTAGCGGAGCTTACAATGAGCAGTTCTTC.